Listed below are T cell receptor beta chains from one sample, sequenced in a study of shared clonotypes between healthy human individuals. Data came from immunoSEQ multiplex PCR; TCRdb stores just in-frame clones and leaves some out. The table shows approximately 720,000 clones, with around 90% occurring only once. The sample comprised naive CD8+ T cells sorted from blood. The receptors were gathered from a man between 25 and 39 years old in good health. CDR3s include the opening cysteine and the closing phenylalanine or tryptophan. A D gene is named only where the DNA matches it firmly. For some rows the clone size is stated as once, few or many, or as a class when expanded; others skip it.

J: TRBJ2-5; V: TRBV7-2; D: .; size: once; CDR3: CASSDGSTGETQYF; DNA: TGTGCCAGCAGTGACGGGAGCACGGGGGAGACCCAGTACTTC
J: TRBJ2-6; V: TRBV6-1; D: .; size: .; CDR3: CASSGLQGRAGANVLTF; DNA: TGTGCCAGCAGTGGCCTACAGGGGAGGGCTGGGGCCAACGTCCTGACTTTC
J: TRBJ2-2; V: TRBV6-1; D: .; size: once; CDR3: CASSPEDGATGELFF; DNA: TGTGCCAGCAGTCCAGAAGACGGCGCCACCGGGGAGCTGTTTTTT
J: TRBJ1-1; V: TRBV19; D: .; size: .; CDR3: CATRKRPTMPSQNTEAFF; DNA: TGTGCCACCAGAAAGAGACCTACGATGCCAAGCCAGAACACTGAAGCTTTCTTT
J: TRBJ2-1; V: TRBV4-1; D: TRBD2; size: .; CDR3: CASSRTSGTYNEQFF; DNA: TGCGCCAGCAGCCGGACTAGCGGAACCTACAATGAGCAGTTCTTC
J: TRBJ2-7; V: TRBV4-1; D: TRBD2; size: .; CDR3: CASSPLPGTSVYEQYF; DNA: TGCGCCAGCAGCCCCCTGCCCGGGACTAGCGTCTACGAGCAGTACTTC
J: TRBJ2-1; V: TRBV27; D: TRBD2; size: .; CDR3: CASSTGTSGTNEQFF; DNA: TGTGCCAGCAGTACCGGGACTAGCGGCACCAATGAGCAGTTCTTC
J: TRBJ1-2; V: TRBV9; D: .; size: .; CDR3: CASSVDQINYGYTF; DNA: TGTGCCAGCAGCGTAGACCAAATTAACTATGGCTACACCTTC
J: TRBJ1-4; V: TRBV4-1; D: .; size: .; CDR3: CASREGLLNNEKLFF; DNA: TGCGCCAGCAGGGAGGGACTGCTGAACAATGAAAAACTGTTTTTT
J: TRBJ2-7; V: TRBV4-1; D: .; size: .; CDR3: CASSHRGGPFSEQYF; DNA: TGCGCCAGCAGCCATCGCGGAGGGCCCTTCTCCGAGCAGTACTTC
J: TRBJ2-7; V: TRBV5-4; D: TRBD1; size: .; CDR3: CASSWGQGGEQYF; DNA: TGTGCCAGCAGCTGGGGACAGGGGGGCGAGCAGTACTTC
J: TRBJ2-7; V: TRBV7-9; D: .; size: .; CDR3: CASSPRGDAYEQYF; DNA: TGTGCCAGCAGCCCCCGGGGTGATGCCTACGAGCAGTACTTC
J: TRBJ2-2; V: TRBV6-5; D: .; size: .; CDR3: CASSYGVGTGELFF; DNA: TGTGCCAGCAGTTACGGTGTTGGGACCGGGGAGCTGTTTTTT
J: TRBJ2-5; V: TRBV10-2; D: TRBD2; size: .; CDR3: CASSDGLAGFQETQYF; DNA: TGCGCCAGCAGTGACGGGCTAGCGGGTTTCCAAGAGACCCAGTACTTC
J: TRBJ2-7; V: TRBV27; D: .; size: .; CDR3: CASSLSQGTYEQYF; DNA: TGTGCCAGCAGTTTGAGTCAGGGCACCTACGAGCAGTACTTC
J: TRBJ2-7; V: TRBV6-5; D: TRBD2; size: once; CDR3: CASSLLAGRAYEQYF; DNA: TGTGCCAGCAGCCTTCTAGCGGGGAGAGCCTACGAGCAGTACTTC
J: TRBJ2-1; V: TRBV29-1; D: .; size: .; CDR3: CSVPQTMDAQFF; DNA: TGCAGCGTCCCCCAAACGATGGACGCGCAGTTCTTC
J: TRBJ1-1; V: TRBV5-1; D: TRBD1; size: .; CDR3: CASSISGTGTAHAEAFF; DNA: TGCGCCAGCAGCATTTCCGGGACAGGTACGGCGCACGCTGAAGCTTTCTTT
J: TRBJ2-7; V: TRBV9; D: TRBD2; size: .; CDR3: CASSVDPDLSGRGSYEQYF; DNA: TGTGCCAGCAGCGTAGACCCCGACCTTAGCGGGAGGGGGTCCTACGAGCAGTACTTC
J: TRBJ2-1; V: TRBV19; D: .; size: .; CDR3: CASKVGALSYNEQFF; DNA: TGTGCCAGTAAGGTGGGAGCACTCTCCTACAATGAGCAGTTCTTC
J: TRBJ2-7; V: TRBV7-2; D: .; size: .; CDR3: CASSETREIHEQYF; DNA: TGTGCCAGCAGCGAAACCCGGGAGATCCACGAGCAGTACTTC
J: TRBJ2-7; V: TRBV28; D: .; size: .; CDR3: CASSLDRLGRGSYEQYF; DNA: TGTGCCAGCAGTCTGGACCGGTTAGGAAGGGGGTCCTACGAGCAGTACTTC
J: TRBJ2-7; V: TRBV7-9; D: .; size: few; CDR3: CASSLEGDGSYEQYF; DNA: TGTGCCAGCAGCTTAGAGGGAGACGGGTCCTACGAGCAGTACTTC
J: TRBJ2-1; V: TRBV7-8; D: .; size: .; CDR3: CASTAGFGNEQFF; DNA: TGTGCCAGCACGGCGGGATTTGGCAATGAGCAGTTCTTC
J: TRBJ2-1; V: TRBV9; D: .; size: .; CDR3: CASGVVSDEQFF; DNA: TGTGCCAGCGGCGTAGTATCAGATGAGCAGTTCTTC
J: TRBJ1-1; V: TRBV14; D: .; size: .; CDR3: CASSPRNPREGAFF; DNA: TGTGCCAGCAGCCCCAGAAACCCCCGAGAGGGAGCTTTCTTT
J: TRBJ2-7; V: TRBV14; D: .; size: .; CDR3: CASSGPRRTPCEQYF; DNA: TGTGCCAGCAGCGGTCCTAGACGGACCCCTTGCGAGCAGTACTTC
J: TRBJ1-1; V: TRBV4-3; D: .; size: .; CDR3: CASSVGGNTEAFF; DNA: TGCGCCAGCAGTGTCGGGGGGAACACTGAAGCTTTCTTT
J: TRBJ2-1; V: TRBV5-4; D: .; size: .; CDR3: CASSIGGVGSYNEQFF; DNA: TGTGCCAGCAGCATTGGCGGGGTTGGTTCCTACAATGAGCAGTTCTTC
J: TRBJ1-5; V: TRBV21-1; D: .; size: .; CDR3: CASSKCFGAQPQHF; DNA: TGTGCCAGCAGCAAATGTTTTGGGGCTCAGCCCCAGCATTTT
J: TRBJ2-5; V: TRBV29-1; D: .; size: .; CDR3: CSVEKRGGLETQYF; DNA: TGCAGCGTTGAAAAAAGGGGGGGACTAGAGACCCAGTACTTC
J: TRBJ1-3; V: TRBV7-9; D: .; size: .; CDR3: CASSLVDGSSGNTIYF; DNA: TGTGCCAGCAGCTTAGTGGACGGGAGCTCTGGAAACACCATATATTTT
J: TRBJ2-1; V: TRBV6-5; D: .; size: .; CDR3: CASSYSGALEQFF; DNA: TGTGCCAGCAGTTACTCAGGGGCTCTTGAGCAGTTCTTC
J: TRBJ2-7; V: TRBV19; D: .; size: .; CDR3: CASSITGAYEQYF; DNA: TGTGCCAGTAGTATAACAGGTGCCTACGAGCAGTACTTC
J: TRBJ2-7; V: TRBV6-6; D: .; size: .; CDR3: CASSYGGGARDYEQYF; DNA: TGTGCCAGCAGTTACGGGGGCGGGGCCCGGGACTACGAGCAGTACTTC
J: TRBJ2-1; V: TRBV27; D: .; size: .; CDR3: CASSFPTGSRGPESSYNEQFF; DNA: TGTGCCAGCAGTTTCCCCACGGGGAGTCGTGGCCCCGAGAGCTCCTACAATGAGCAGTTCTTC
J: TRBJ2-5; V: TRBV30; D: .; size: .; CDR3: CASDTATLGETQYF; DNA: TGTGCCTCAGATACGGCTACCCTCGGGGAGACCCAGTACTTC
J: TRBJ2-1; V: TRBV2; D: TRBD2; size: once; CDR3: CASSVDSGRIGEQFF; DNA: TGTGCCAGCAGCGTAGATAGCGGGAGGATCGGTGAGCAGTTCTTC
J: TRBJ2-1; V: TRBV28; D: TRBD2; size: .; CDR3: CASSFGSGGFNEQFF; DNA: TGTGCCAGCAGTTTTGGTAGCGGGGGATTCAATGAGCAGTTCTTC
J: TRBJ2-1; V: TRBV7-9; D: TRBD2; size: .; CDR3: CASSLQLAGGYNEQFF; DNA: TGTGCCAGCAGCTTACAACTAGCGGGAGGGTACAATGAGCAGTTCTTC